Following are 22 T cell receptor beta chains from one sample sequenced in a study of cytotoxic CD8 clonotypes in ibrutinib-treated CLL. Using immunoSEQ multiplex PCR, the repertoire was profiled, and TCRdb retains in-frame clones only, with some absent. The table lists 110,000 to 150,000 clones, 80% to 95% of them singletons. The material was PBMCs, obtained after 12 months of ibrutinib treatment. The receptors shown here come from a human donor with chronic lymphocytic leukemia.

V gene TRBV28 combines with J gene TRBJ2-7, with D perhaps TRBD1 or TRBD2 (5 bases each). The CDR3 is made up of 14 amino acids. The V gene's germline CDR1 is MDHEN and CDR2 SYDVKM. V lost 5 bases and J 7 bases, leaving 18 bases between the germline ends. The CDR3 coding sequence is TGTGCCAGCAGTCCGAGAGTGGGGACGGGTGAGCAGTACTTC. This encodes CASSPRVGTGEQYF.

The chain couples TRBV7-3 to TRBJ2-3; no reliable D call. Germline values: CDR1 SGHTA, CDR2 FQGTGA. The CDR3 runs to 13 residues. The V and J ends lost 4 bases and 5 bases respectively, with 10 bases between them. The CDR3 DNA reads TGTGCCAGCAGCTCCGTGTCCGTAGATACGCAGTATTTT. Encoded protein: CASSSVSVDTQYF.

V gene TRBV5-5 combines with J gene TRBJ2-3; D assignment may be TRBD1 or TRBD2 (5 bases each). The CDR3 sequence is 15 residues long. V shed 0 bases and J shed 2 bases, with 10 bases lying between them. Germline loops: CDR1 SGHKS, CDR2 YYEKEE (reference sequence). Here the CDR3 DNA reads TGTGCCAGCAGCTTGGGAACAGGACTCACAGATACGCAGTATTTT. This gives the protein CASSLGTGLTDTQYF.

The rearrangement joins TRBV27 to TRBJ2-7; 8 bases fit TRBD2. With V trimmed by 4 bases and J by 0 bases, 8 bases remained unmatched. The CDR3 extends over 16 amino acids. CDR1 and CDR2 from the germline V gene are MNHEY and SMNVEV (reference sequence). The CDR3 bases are TGTGCCAGCAGTTCCATTAGCGGGACGAGCTCCTACGAGCAGTACTTC. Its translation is CASSSISGTSSYEQYF.

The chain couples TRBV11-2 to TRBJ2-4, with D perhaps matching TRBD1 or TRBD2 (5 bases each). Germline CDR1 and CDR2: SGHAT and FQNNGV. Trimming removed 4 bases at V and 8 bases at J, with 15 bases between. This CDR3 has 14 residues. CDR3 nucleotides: TGTGCCAGCAGCTCAAACCAGGGAGTCGACATTCAGTACTTC. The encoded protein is CASSSNQGVDIQYF.

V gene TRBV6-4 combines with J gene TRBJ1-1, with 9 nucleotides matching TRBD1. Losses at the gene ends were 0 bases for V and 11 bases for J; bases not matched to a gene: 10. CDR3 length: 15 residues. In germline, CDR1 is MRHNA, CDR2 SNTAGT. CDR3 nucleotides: TGTGCCAGCAGTGACTCTTCGTACAGGGGGCTTCGGGCTTTCTTT. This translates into CASSDSSYRGLRAFF.

CDR3 nucleotide sequence: TGTGCCAGCAGTATAACAGGGATCACTGAAGCTTTCTTT. Protein: CASSITGITEAFF. This rearrangement joins TRBV28 to TRBJ1-1; maybe TRBD1 (6 bases). The CDR3 length is 13 residues. V lost 5 bases to trimming and J lost 4 bases, with 11 bases between them. Germline V gives CDR1 MDHEN, CDR2 SYDVKM. The variable domain in full, with the rest retrieved from reference TRBV28 and TRBJ1-1, is DVKVTQSSRYLVKRTGEKVFLECVQDMDHENMFWYRQDPGLGLRLIYFSYDVKMKEKGDIPEGYSVSREKKERFSLILESASTNQTSMYLCASSITGITEAFFGQGTRLTVV.

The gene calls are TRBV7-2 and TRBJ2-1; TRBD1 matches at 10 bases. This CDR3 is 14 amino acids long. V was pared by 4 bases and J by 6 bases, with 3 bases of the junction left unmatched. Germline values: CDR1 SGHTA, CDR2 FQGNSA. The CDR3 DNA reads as TGTGCCAGCAGCTGGGACAGGGGACCCAATGAGCAGTTCTTC. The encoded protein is CASSWDRGPNEQFF.

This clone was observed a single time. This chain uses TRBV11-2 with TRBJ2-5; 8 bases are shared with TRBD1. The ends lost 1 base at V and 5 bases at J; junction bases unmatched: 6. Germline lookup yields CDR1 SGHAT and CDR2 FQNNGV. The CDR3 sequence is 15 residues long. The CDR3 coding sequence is TGTGCCAGCAGCTTAGGGACAGGGAATTTGGAGACCCAGTACTTC. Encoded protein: CASSLGTGNLETQYF.

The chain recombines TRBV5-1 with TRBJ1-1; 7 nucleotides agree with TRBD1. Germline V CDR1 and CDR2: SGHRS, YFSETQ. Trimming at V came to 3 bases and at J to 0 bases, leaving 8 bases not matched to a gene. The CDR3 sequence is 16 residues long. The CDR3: CASSSTATGLNTEAFF. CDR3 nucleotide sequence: TGCGCCAGCAGCTCAACGGCGACAGGGCTGAACACTGAAGCTTTCTTT.

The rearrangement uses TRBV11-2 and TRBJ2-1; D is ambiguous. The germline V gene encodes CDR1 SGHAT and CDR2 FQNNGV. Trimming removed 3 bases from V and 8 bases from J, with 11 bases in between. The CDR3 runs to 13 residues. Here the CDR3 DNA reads TGTGCCAGCAGCTTTAGGGATCTTGATGAGCAGTTCTTC. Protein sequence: CASSFRDLDEQFF.

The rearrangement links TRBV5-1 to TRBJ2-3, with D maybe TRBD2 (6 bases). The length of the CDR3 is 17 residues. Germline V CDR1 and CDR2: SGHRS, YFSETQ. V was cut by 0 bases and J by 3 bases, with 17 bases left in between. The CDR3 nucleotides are TGCGCCAGCAGCTTGGTTTCTCTGGTCGGGAGTACAGATACGCAGTATTTT. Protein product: CASSLVSLVGSTDTQYF. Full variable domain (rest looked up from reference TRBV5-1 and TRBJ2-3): KAGVTQTPRYLIKTRGQQVTLSCSPISGHRSVSWYQQTPGQGLQFLFEYFSETQRNKGNFPGRFSGRQFSNSRSEMNVSTLELGDSALYLCASSLVSLVGSTDTQYFGPGTRLTVL.

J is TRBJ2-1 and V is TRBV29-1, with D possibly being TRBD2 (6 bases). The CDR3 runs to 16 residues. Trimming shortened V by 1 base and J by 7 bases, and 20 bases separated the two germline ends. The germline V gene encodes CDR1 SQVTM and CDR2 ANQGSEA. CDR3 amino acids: CSVEGATSLLGNEQFF. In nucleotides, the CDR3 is TGCAGCGTTGAAGGAGCAACTAGCCTCCTGGGGAATGAGCAGTTCTTC.

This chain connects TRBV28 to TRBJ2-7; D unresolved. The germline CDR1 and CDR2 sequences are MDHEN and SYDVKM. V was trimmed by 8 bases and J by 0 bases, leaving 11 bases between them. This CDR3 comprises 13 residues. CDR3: CASCVAHSYEQYF. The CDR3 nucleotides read TGTGCCAGCTGCGTGGCCCACTCCTACGAGCAGTACTTC.

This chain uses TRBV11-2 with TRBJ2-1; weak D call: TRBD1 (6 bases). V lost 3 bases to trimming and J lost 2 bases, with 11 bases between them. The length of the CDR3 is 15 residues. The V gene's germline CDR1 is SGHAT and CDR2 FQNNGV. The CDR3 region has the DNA TGTGCCAGCAGCTTCAGGGGCGAAACCTACAATGAGCAGTTCTTC. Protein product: CASSFRGETYNEQFF. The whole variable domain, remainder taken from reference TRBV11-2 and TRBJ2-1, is EAGVAQSPRYKIIEKRQSVAFWCNPISGHATLYWYQQILGQGPKLLIQFQNNGVVDDSQLPKDRFSAERLKGVDSTLKIQPAKLEDSAVYLCASSFRGETYNEQFFGPGTRLTVL.

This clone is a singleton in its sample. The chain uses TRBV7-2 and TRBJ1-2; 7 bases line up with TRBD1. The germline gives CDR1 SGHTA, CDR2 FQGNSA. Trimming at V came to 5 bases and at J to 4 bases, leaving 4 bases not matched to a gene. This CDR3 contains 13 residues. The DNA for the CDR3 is TGTGCCAGCAGCCGGGACAGTTCCTATGGCTACACCTTC. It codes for CASSRDSSYGYTF. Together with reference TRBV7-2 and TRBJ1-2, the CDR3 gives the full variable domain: GAGVSQSPSNKVTEKGKDVELRCDPISGHTALYWYRQSLGQGLEFLIYFQGNSAPDKSGLPSDRFSAERTGGSVSTLTIQRTQQEDSAVYLCASSRDSSYGYTFGSGTRLTVV.

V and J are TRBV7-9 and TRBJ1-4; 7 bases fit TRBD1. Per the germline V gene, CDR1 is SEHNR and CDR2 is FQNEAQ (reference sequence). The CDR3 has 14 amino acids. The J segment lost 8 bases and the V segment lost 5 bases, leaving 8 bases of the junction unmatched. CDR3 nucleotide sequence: TGTGCCAGCAGCGGCGACAGGGAACCAGAAAAACTGTTTTTT. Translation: CASSGDREPEKLFF.

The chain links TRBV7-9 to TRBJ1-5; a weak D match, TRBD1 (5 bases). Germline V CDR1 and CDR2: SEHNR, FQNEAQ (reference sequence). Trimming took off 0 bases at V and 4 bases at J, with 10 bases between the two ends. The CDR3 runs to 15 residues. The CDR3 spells CASSLAPGVNQPQHF. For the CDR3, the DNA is TGTGCCAGCAGCTTAGCGCCGGGGGTTAATCAGCCCCAGCATTTT.

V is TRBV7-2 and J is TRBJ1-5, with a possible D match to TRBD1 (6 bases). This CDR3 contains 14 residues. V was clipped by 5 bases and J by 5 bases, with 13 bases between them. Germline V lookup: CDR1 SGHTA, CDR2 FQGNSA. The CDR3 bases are TGTGCCAGCAGCCTAGGACAGCCTGATCAGCCCCAGCATTTT. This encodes CASSLGQPDQPQHF.

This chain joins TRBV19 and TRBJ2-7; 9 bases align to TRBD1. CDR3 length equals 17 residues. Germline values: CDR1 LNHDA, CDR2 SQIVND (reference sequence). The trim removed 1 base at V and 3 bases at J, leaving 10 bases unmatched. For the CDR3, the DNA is TGTGCCAGTAGTATAGCCGGGACAGGGCTCTACGGCTACGAGCAGTACTTC. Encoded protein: CASSIAGTGLYGYEQYF.

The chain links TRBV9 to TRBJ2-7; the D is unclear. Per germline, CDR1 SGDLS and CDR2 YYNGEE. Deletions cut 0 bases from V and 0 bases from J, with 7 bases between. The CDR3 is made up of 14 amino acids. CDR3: CASSVASSSYEQYF. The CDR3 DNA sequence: TGTGCCAGCAGCGTAGCGTCTAGCTCCTACGAGCAGTACTTC. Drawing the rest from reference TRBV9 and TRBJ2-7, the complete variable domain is DSGVTQTPKHLITATGQRVTLRCSPRSGDLSVYWYQQSLDQGLQFLIQYYNGEERAKGNILERFSAQQFPDLHSELNLSSLELGDSALYFCASSVASSSYEQYFGPGTRLTVT.

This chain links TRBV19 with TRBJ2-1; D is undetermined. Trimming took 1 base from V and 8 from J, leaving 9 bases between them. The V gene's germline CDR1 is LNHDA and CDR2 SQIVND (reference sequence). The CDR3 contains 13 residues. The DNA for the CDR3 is TGTGCCAGTAGTATAGTGGGAATCTATGAGCAGTTCTTC. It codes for CASSIVGIYEQFF.